The following is a T cell receptor beta chain sequence with its context. Which antigen it targets is not known. Each CD8+ T cell subset was flow-sorted in triplicate, and some 300,000 cells per subset were placed directly into RLT lysis buffer. Naive CD8+ T cells were defined stringently as CD45RO-CCR7+CD27+CD95- to exclude memory contaminants. Using standard density gradient centrifugation, peripheral blood mononuclear cells were isolated from buffy coats. Naive CXCR3-negative and CXCR3-positive CD8+ T cells were flow-sorted using a FACSAria III. An RNeasy Mini Kit was used to extract total RNA from the sorted cells. These data are taken from a study of CXCR3-negative and CXCR3-positive naive CD8 T cells (dated by TCRdb to the late 2010s). Some background on the complete study: In total, 110 million to 150 million TRB reads were obtained, corresponding to roughly 1.5 +/- 0.3 million reads per library. The diversity and physicochemical repertoire analyses included under 12 donors pooled from two independent experiments. Naive subsets from about five donors and memory cells from 3 donors were included in the TRBV-TRBJ cluster analysis.

These reads were obtained on a NextSeq 550. The Human TCR Profiling Kit (MiLaboratory) was used to prepare UMI-labeled 5' RACE TRB cDNA libraries. The full amount of extracted RNA was used for cDNA synthesis, and the full amount of resulting cDNA was used for PCR amplification. Libraries were prepared in parallel with an identical number of PCR cycles. From the authors' description of their analysis: With a requirement of at least two reads per UMI, MIGEC and MiXCR extracted about 50,000 +/- 10,000 unique UMI-labeled TRB cDNA molecules per library. On average, about 40,000 +/- 10,000 functional in-frame TRB CDR3 nucleotide clonotypes lacking stop codons were found per library. Diversity metrics, including normalized Shannon-Wiener and Chao1, were computed in VDJtools after downsampling to 5000 UMI-labeled TRB molecules per sample. VDJtools computed clonotype-size-weighted physicochemical properties of the central five CDR3 residues: interaction energy, strength, volume and Kidera factor 4. One entry per CDR3 protein sequence results from the TCRdb reprocessing of the reads, with DNA left out. The authors' filters were not applied to this entry. The sample has roughly 140,000 distinct CDR3 sequences on record. Of the sample, under 0.35% is held by the ten largest clones.

The CDR3 numbers 13 residues from cysteine through phenylalanine. Only the protein is available. CDR1 and CDR2, per the germline V gene (reference sequence), are MNHEY and SMNVEV. General findings and caveats noted by the study authors: Within the same donor, TRBV-TRBJ usage looked similar between naive CXCR3-negative and CXCR3-positive cells, but memory cells had distinct patterns. Repertoire diversity was comparably high in both naive subsets but much lower in memory CD8+ T cells. CXCR3 expression partially decreased after cryopreservation, so most assays used freshly isolated PBMCs. Surface CD5, linked to self-reactivity in mice, was comparable between naive subsets; TCR interaction strength was therefore also inferred from TRB CDR3 physicochemical properties. Compared with CXCR3-negative naive cells, CXCR3-positive naive cells had TRB CDR3s with higher hydrophobicity (lower Kidera factor 4), lower energy, and higher strength and volume indices.

This chain is built from TRBV27 and TRBJ1-5. The TCR was taken from a human donor in good health. Some clones in this sample may be carry-over from other donors' samples. Sequenced: naive CXCR3+ CD8+ T cells from blood. The sample's cell subset or site label, in plain terms: CD45RO-CCR7+CD27+CD95- naive CD8+ T cells expressing CXCR3 (TNR3+). The CDR3 here reads CASSWDMNQPQHF.